One sample yielded the 3 T cell receptor beta chains listed below, sequenced in a study of siplizumab effects on memory and regulatory T cells (dated by TCRdb to the late 2010s). The library came from the immunoSEQ multiplex PCR assay. As stored in TCRdb, this immuneACCESS dataset retains in-frame rearrangements with V and J assigned. A fraction of the clones does not appear; measured against another copy, unresolved V genes explain less than half of the discrepancy, and the remainder lacks a known reason. The sample table shows under 7,500 clones, and under 80% are seen once. The top ten constitute around 48% of the sample. Material for sequencing was effector memory CD8+ T cells sorted from blood. The cell subset or site label corresponds to: unstimulated CD8+ effector memory T cells. The source is a human donor in good health.

The chain joins TRBV27 to TRBJ2-6, with unresolved D. Trimming cost V 2 bases and J 1 base, with 6 bases left between them. Per the germline V gene, CDR1 is MNHEY and CDR2 is SMNVEV (reference sequence). This CDR3 region has 15 residues. The CDR3 loop reads CASSLAPSGANVLTF. The CDR3 region has the DNA TGTGCCAGCAGTTTAGCCCCGTCTGGGGCCAACGTCCTGACTTTC.

This clone was detected only a few times. The CDR3 loop reads CAWRAKGYTEAFF. The CDR3 DNA is TGTGCCTGGAGGGCGAAGGGGTACACTGAAGCTTTCTTT. The chain uses TRBV30 and TRBJ1-1; a weak D match, TRBD1 (5 bases). Germline lookup yields CDR1 GTSNPN and CDR2 SVGIG (reference sequence). CDR3 length: 13 amino acids. V lost 3 bases and J 3 bases, leaving 11 bases between the germline ends.

This chain connects TRBV5-8 to TRBJ2-7; 8 nucleotides line up with TRBD2. V dropped 2 bases and J dropped 5; count of bases not matched to a gene: 6. The CDR3 covers 14 residues. Germline CDR1 reads SGHTS; CDR2 reads YDEGEE. The CDR3 DNA follows: TGTGCCAGCAGCTTTGGGACTAGAAGGAACGAGCAGTACTTC. Translating it yields CASSFGTRRNEQYF.